This section outlines one T cell receptor (beta chain) sequence together with its context. No antigen is known for it. This record comes from a study of response to subunit inactivated influenza vaccine. From the RT-PCR reads, TCRdb called clonotypes with MiXCR, one entry per CDR3 protein. The sample gives around 540,000 distinct CDR3 sequences, about 11% of which show up once; 10% to 13% is in the top ten. Findings and caveats of the study: Authors suggested each seasonal flu vaccination may recruit only limited numbers of new T cells.

V lost 2 bases and J lost 6, with 7 bases in between. The CDR3 has 13 residues. This specimen consisted of PBMCs from blood, obtained on the day of vaccination. The clonotype comes from a man over 45 who received an inactivated influenza vaccine. The chain uses TRBV12-3 or TRBV12-4 and TRBJ1-4, with D uncertain. CDR3 sequence reads: CASSLTRDEKLFF. In DNA form, the CDR3 reads TGTGCCAGCAGTTTAACGCGCGATGAAAAACTGTTTTTT.